This is a list of T cell receptor beta chains from one sample in a study of shared clonotypes between healthy human individuals. Clones were sequenced by immunoSEQ multiplex PCR, and TCRdb holds only the in-frame ones, with some missing. Altogether approximately 2,200,000 clones are present, roughly 91% being singletons, with the ten largest covering about 1.8%. The sequenced material came from naive CD8+ T cells from PBMCs. Receptors were obtained from a man younger than 35 in good health. Some clones in this sample may be carry-over from other donors' samples. The CDR3 runs from the conserved cysteine through the conserved F or W. A D gene is named only where the DNA matches it firmly. Size is stated for part of the rows, as once, few or many counts, or as a class when the clone is expanded.

V gene: TRBV7-8; clone size: -; J gene: TRBJ1-3; D gene: -; CDR3 protein: CASSFALIGVPFSSGNTIYF; CDR3 DNA: TGTGCCAGCAGCTTCGCTCTTATTGGGGTCCCCTTTTCCTCTGGAAACACCATATATTTT
V gene: TRBV6-1; clone size: once; J gene: TRBJ2-7; D gene: -; CDR3 protein: CASSEFKSSYEQYF; CDR3 DNA: TGTGCCAGCAGTGAATTTAAGAGCTCCTACGAGCAGTACTTC
V gene: TRBV13; clone size: -; J gene: TRBJ2-7; D gene: -; CDR3 protein: CASSLGRDEQYF; CDR3 DNA: TGTGCCAGCAGCTTAGGTCGGGACGAGCAGTACTTC
V gene: TRBV27; clone size: -; J gene: TRBJ1-4; D gene: TRBD1; CDR3 protein: CASAGQGGEKLFF; CDR3 DNA: TGTGCCAGCGCGGGACAGGGAGGTGAAAAACTGTTTTTT
V gene: TRBV20-1; clone size: -; J gene: TRBJ2-7; D gene: -; CDR3 protein: CSARSGYEQYF; CDR3 DNA: TGCAGTGCTAGATCGGGATACGAGCAGTACTTC
V gene: TRBV19; clone size: -; J gene: TRBJ2-7; D gene: -; CDR3 protein: CASSPVGSPLEQYF; CDR3 DNA: TGTGCCAGTAGTCCCGTCGGTAGTCCCCTCGAGCAGTACTTC
V gene: TRBV28; clone size: -; J gene: TRBJ2-7; D gene: TRBD1; CDR3 protein: CAISGQGGEQYF; CDR3 DNA: TGTGCCATTTCGGGACAGGGTGGGGAGCAGTACTTC
V gene: TRBV9; clone size: -; J gene: TRBJ2-1; D gene: -; CDR3 protein: CASSLDNEQFF; CDR3 DNA: TGTGCCAGCAGCCTGGACAATGAGCAGTTCTTC
V gene: TRBV30; clone size: once; J gene: TRBJ2-1; D gene: -; CDR3 protein: CACDGQGYNEQFF; CDR3 DNA: TGTGCCTGCGACGGGCAGGGCTACAATGAGCAGTTCTTC
V gene: TRBV28; clone size: -; J gene: TRBJ2-5; D gene: -; CDR3 protein: CASRSPPVLQETQYF; CDR3 DNA: TGTGCCAGCAGGTCCCCCCCCGTTTTACAAGAGACCCAGTACTTC
V gene: TRBV5-1; clone size: -; J gene: TRBJ2-7; D gene: TRBD1; CDR3 protein: CASSITGQPYEQYF; CDR3 DNA: TGCGCCAGCAGCATTACGGGACAGCCCTACGAGCAGTACTTC
V gene: TRBV6-4; clone size: -; J gene: TRBJ2-1; D gene: TRBD2; CDR3 protein: CASSPEAGGFYNEQFF; CDR3 DNA: TGTGCCAGCAGTCCTGAAGCGGGAGGGTTTTACAATGAGCAGTTCTTC
V gene: TRBV10-3; clone size: once; J gene: TRBJ2-1; D gene: -; CDR3 protein: CAISELGTGQTYNEQFF; CDR3 DNA: TGTGCCATCAGTGAATTGGGAACGGGACAAACCTACAATGAGCAGTTCTTC
V gene: TRBV7-6; clone size: -; J gene: TRBJ2-5; D gene: -; CDR3 protein: CASRVRGQETQYF; CDR3 DNA: TGTGCCAGTAGGGTAAGGGGACAAGAGACCCAGTACTTC
V gene: TRBV9; clone size: -; J gene: TRBJ1-2; D gene: -; CDR3 protein: CASSSLPFGYTF; CDR3 DNA: TGTGCCAGCAGCTCCCTCCCCTTTGGCTACACCTTC
V gene: TRBV4-2; clone size: -; J gene: TRBJ2-1; D gene: TRBD2; CDR3 protein: CASSQEEPGLAIWGNEQFF; CDR3 DNA: TGTGCCAGCAGCCAGGAGGAGCCGGGACTAGCGATCTGGGGCAATGAGCAGTTCTTC
V gene: TRBV4-1; clone size: -; J gene: TRBJ2-1; D gene: -; CDR3 protein: CASSQEERVSADNEQFF; CDR3 DNA: TGCGCCAGCAGCCAAGAGGAGAGGGTCAGCGCAGACAATGAGCAGTTCTTC
V gene: TRBV30; clone size: -; J gene: TRBJ2-7; D gene: -; CDR3 protein: CAWRPRDASSRASEQYF; CDR3 DNA: TGTGCCTGGCGACCCCGGGACGCCAGCAGTAGGGCTTCCGAGCAGTACTTC
V gene: TRBV10-3; clone size: -; J gene: TRBJ1-5; D gene: -; CDR3 protein: CAISPEYSNQPQHF; CDR3 DNA: TGTGCCATCAGCCCGGAATATAGCAATCAGCCCCAGCATTTT
V gene: TRBV18; clone size: -; J gene: TRBJ2-1; D gene: TRBD2; CDR3 protein: CASSLAAIRDEQFF; CDR3 DNA: TGTGCCAGCTCCCTAGCGGCGATCCGGGATGAGCAGTTCTTC
V gene: TRBV7-9; clone size: -; J gene: TRBJ1-1; D gene: -; CDR3 protein: CASSFIGTKNTEAFF; CDR3 DNA: TGTGCCAGCAGCTTCATCGGGACAAAAAACACTGAAGCTTTCTTT
V gene: TRBV28; clone size: -; J gene: TRBJ1-1; D gene: -; CDR3 protein: CASSLVAEPYLNTEAFF; CDR3 DNA: TGTGCCAGCAGTTTGGTGGCAGAACCCTACTTGAACACTGAAGCTTTCTTT
V gene: TRBV11-3; clone size: -; J gene: TRBJ1-1; D gene: TRBD1; CDR3 protein: CASSFLLTGKYTEAFF; CDR3 DNA: TGTGCCAGCAGCTTCCTCCTGACAGGGAAGTACACTGAAGCTTTCTTT
V gene: TRBV27; clone size: -; J gene: TRBJ1-1; D gene: -; CDR3 protein: CASSTGGGEAFF; CDR3 DNA: TGTGCCAGCAGTACCGGCGGGGGTGAAGCTTTCTTT
V gene: TRBV16; clone size: once; J gene: TRBJ2-2; D gene: -; CDR3 protein: CASSQSGPITGELFF; CDR3 DNA: TGTGCCAGCAGCCAATCTGGCCCGATCACCGGGGAGCTGTTTTTT
V gene: TRBV2; clone size: -; J gene: TRBJ2-5; D gene: -; CDR3 protein: CASGTSRAPQYF; CDR3 DNA: TGTGCCAGCGGGACATCAAGAGCTCCCCAGTACTTC
V gene: TRBV30; clone size: -; J gene: TRBJ2-5; D gene: TRBD2; CDR3 protein: CAWSVAEGLAGGLQETQYF; CDR3 DNA: TGTGCCTGGAGCGTAGCTGAGGGACTAGCGGGAGGCCTCCAGGAGACCCAGTACTTC
V gene: TRBV6-5; clone size: -; J gene: TRBJ2-1; D gene: -; CDR3 protein: CASSSSASGARNEQFF; CDR3 DNA: TGTGCCAGCAGTTCATCGGCGTCAGGGGCTAGGAATGAGCAGTTCTTC
V gene: TRBV2; clone size: -; J gene: TRBJ2-7; D gene: -; CDR3 protein: CASSEWPQGWNF; CDR3 DNA: TGTGCCAGCAGTGAATGGCCCCAGGGCTGGAACTTC
V gene: TRBV10-3; clone size: -; J gene: TRBJ2-7; D gene: TRBD2; CDR3 protein: CAISESIKSGSVHEQYF; CDR3 DNA: TGTGCCATCAGTGAGTCGATCAAGAGCGGGAGCGTCCACGAGCAGTACTTC
V gene: TRBV27; clone size: -; J gene: TRBJ1-2; D gene: TRBD1; CDR3 protein: CASRTGSNYGYTF; CDR3 DNA: TGTGCCAGCCGGACAGGGTCTAACTATGGCTACACCTTC
V gene: TRBV6-6; clone size: -; J gene: TRBJ2-7; D gene: -; CDR3 protein: CASSYLGAYEQYF; CDR3 DNA: TGTGCCAGCAGTTACTTGGGGGCCTACGAGCAGTACTTC
V gene: TRBV28; clone size: -; J gene: TRBJ2-7; D gene: -; CDR3 protein: CASSLLTGRKYEQYF; CDR3 DNA: TGTGCCAGCAGTTTACTTACAGGGAGGAAGTACGAGCAGTACTTC
V gene: TRBV19; clone size: -; J gene: TRBJ2-2; D gene: -; CDR3 protein: CASNSDGLNTGELFF; CDR3 DNA: TGTGCCAGTAATTCCGACGGATTGAACACCGGGGAGCTGTTTTTT
V gene: TRBV29-1; clone size: -; J gene: TRBJ2-2; D gene: -; CDR3 protein: CSVGWRNTGELFF; CDR3 DNA: TGCAGCGTTGGGTGGCGGAACACCGGGGAGCTGTTTTTT
V gene: TRBV4-3; clone size: -; J gene: TRBJ2-3; D gene: -; CDR3 protein: CASSQDTGEGADTQYF; CDR3 DNA: TGCGCCAGCAGCCAAGATACAGGGGAGGGCGCAGATACGCAGTATTTT